These T cell receptor beta chains were read from a single sample in a study of beta chain features in type 1 diabetes. Assay used: immunoSEQ multiplex PCR; TCRdb lists only in-frame clones, some missing. There are about 170,000 clones in the sample; approximately 8% occur only once, and roughly 1% lies in the top ten. The material sequenced was central memory CD4+ T cells from blood. These TCRs come from a woman in her thirties or forties with type 1 diabetes. The CDR3 runs from the conserved cysteine through the conserved F or W. The order of the fields is D gene, clone size, J gene, V gene, CDR3 protein, CDR3 DNA. D genes are given only for firm matches. The size entry is marked missing in some rows and otherwise reads once, few, many or a size class.

D gene: TRBD2
clone size: few
J gene: TRBJ2-7
V gene: TRBV4-3
CDR3 protein: CASSQDGGYEQYF
CDR3 DNA: TGCGCCAGCAGCCAAGACGGGGGGTACGAGCAGTACTTC

D gene: TRBD2
clone size: few
J gene: TRBJ2-2
V gene: TRBV9
CDR3 protein: CASSTRGLANTGELFF
CDR3 DNA: TGTGCCAGCAGCACCCGAGGACTAGCGAACACCGGGGAGCTGTTTTTT

D gene: TRBD1
clone size: .
J gene: TRBJ2-5
V gene: TRBV25-1
CDR3 protein: CASSEYLQGARDETQYF
CDR3 DNA: TGTGCCAGCAGTGAATACCTACAGGGGGCCCGGGACGAGACCCAGTACTTC

D gene: .
clone size: .
J gene: TRBJ2-3
V gene: TRBV11-3
CDR3 protein: CASSLTVTDTQYF
CDR3 DNA: TGTGCCAGCAGCTTGACAGTCACAGATACGCAGTATTTT

D gene: .
clone size: .
J gene: TRBJ2-1
V gene: TRBV7-2
CDR3 protein: CASSLVRGRGQNEQFF
CDR3 DNA: TGTGCCAGCAGCTTAGTCAGAGGGAGGGGACAAAATGAGCAGTTCTTC

D gene: TRBD2
clone size: few
J gene: TRBJ2-3
V gene: TRBV5-1
CDR3 protein: CASSLRLAGVTDTQYF
CDR3 DNA: TGCGCCAGCAGCCTGAGACTAGCGGGGGTCACAGATACGCAGTATTTT

D gene: TRBD1
clone size: .
J gene: TRBJ2-7
V gene: TRBV7-3
CDR3 protein: CASSLGQDPNEQYF
CDR3 DNA: TGTGCCAGCAGCCTGGGACAGGATCCCAACGAGCAGTACTTC

D gene: TRBD1
clone size: .
J gene: TRBJ2-1
V gene: TRBV28
CDR3 protein: CASRGQGIPIVDEQFF
CDR3 DNA: TGTGCCAGCAGGGGACAGGGCATCCCCATTGTGGATGAGCAGTTCTTC

D gene: .
clone size: few
J gene: TRBJ1-1
V gene: TRBV13
CDR3 protein: CASSLETDTEAFF
CDR3 DNA: TGTGCCAGCAGCCTGGAGACAGACACTGAAGCTTTCTTT

D gene: TRBD1
clone size: .
J gene: TRBJ2-5
V gene: TRBV30
CDR3 protein: CAWRMTGYQETQYF
CDR3 DNA: TGTGCCTGGAGGATGACAGGGTATCAAGAGACCCAGTACTTC

D gene: .
clone size: few
J gene: TRBJ1-5
V gene: TRBV2
CDR3 protein: CASNRETGRQPQHF
CDR3 DNA: TGTGCCAGCAATAGGGAGACAGGACGTCAGCCCCAGCATTTT

D gene: TRBD1
clone size: few
J gene: TRBJ1-1
V gene: TRBV7-8
CDR3 protein: CASSLLGGGDRVKNTEAFF
CDR3 DNA: TGTGCCAGCAGCTTACTGGGGGGCGGGGACAGGGTGAAGAACACTGAAGCTTTCTTT

D gene: .
clone size: few
J gene: TRBJ1-4
V gene: TRBV6-5
CDR3 protein: CASSFERGGKLFF
CDR3 DNA: TGTGCCAGCAGTTTTGAGAGGGGAGGAAAACTGTTTTTT

D gene: .
clone size: .
J gene: TRBJ2-7
V gene: TRBV6-5
CDR3 protein: CASSPPGASTREQYF
CDR3 DNA: TGTGCCAGCAGTCCCCCCGGTGCCTCAACCCGCGAGCAGTACTTC

D gene: TRBD1
clone size: .
J gene: TRBJ2-1
V gene: TRBV4-1
CDR3 protein: CASSQGTGGYSSYNEQFF
CDR3 DNA: TGCGCCAGCAGCCAGGGGACAGGGGGCTACAGCTCCTACAATGAGCAGTTCTTC

D gene: .
clone size: .
J gene: TRBJ1-1
V gene: TRBV6-5
CDR3 protein: CASSYRDTQGRIF
CDR3 DNA: TGTGCCAGCAGTTACCGGGACACCCAGGGTCGGATCTTT

D gene: .
clone size: few
J gene: TRBJ2-1
V gene: TRBV5-4
CDR3 protein: CASSQQAEQFF
CDR3 DNA: TGTGCCAGCAGCCAACAGGCAGAGCAGTTCTTC

D gene: TRBD1
clone size: .
J gene: TRBJ2-7
V gene: TRBV18
CDR3 protein: CASSPGTGGFYEQYF
CDR3 DNA: TGTGCCAGCTCACCAGGGACAGGGGGATTCTACGAGCAGTACTTC

D gene: TRBD2
clone size: .
J gene: TRBJ2-3
V gene: TRBV9
CDR3 protein: CASSLGGLSTDTQYF
CDR3 DNA: TGTGCCAGCAGTTTGGGGGGACTATCCACAGATACGCAGTATTTT

D gene: .
clone size: many
J gene: TRBJ2-7
V gene: TRBV18
CDR3 protein: CASSPEQGYEQYF
CDR3 DNA: TGTGCCAGCTCACCCGAACAGGGATACGAGCAGTACTTC

D gene: .
clone size: many
J gene: TRBJ2-7
V gene: TRBV5-6
CDR3 protein: CASSLSGYEQYF
CDR3 DNA: TGTGCCAGCAGCCTCTCGGGTTACGAGCAGTACTTC

D gene: .
clone size: .
J gene: TRBJ2-5
V gene: TRBV18
CDR3 protein: CASSSGAGGVMETQYF
CDR3 DNA: TGTGCCAGCTCATCCGGCGCCGGGGGAGTTATGGAGACCCAGTACTTC

D gene: .
clone size: .
J gene: TRBJ2-7
V gene: TRBV29-1
CDR3 protein: CSVEKLSDEQYF
CDR3 DNA: TGCAGCGTTGAAAAGCTCAGCGACGAGCAGTACTTC

D gene: TRBD2
clone size: .
J gene: TRBJ2-7
V gene: TRBV5-4
CDR3 protein: CASSPTGGRTYEQYF
CDR3 DNA: TGTGCCAGCAGCCCCACGGGCGGGAGAACCTACGAGCAGTACTTC

D gene: .
clone size: many
J gene: TRBJ1-6
V gene: TRBV28
CDR3 protein: CASSFNYNSPLHF
CDR3 DNA: TGTGCCAGCAGTTTTAACTATAATTCACCCCTCCACTTT

D gene: .
clone size: .
J gene: TRBJ2-1
V gene: TRBV7-3
CDR3 protein: CASSLTMGGGKNEQFF
CDR3 DNA: TGTGCCAGCAGCTTAACGATGGGAGGGGGAAAAAATGAGCAGTTCTTC

D gene: .
clone size: few
J gene: TRBJ1-6
V gene: TRBV5-1
CDR3 protein: CASTRAQGHGENSPLHF
CDR3 DNA: TGCGCCAGCACCCGGGCACAAGGGCACGGGGAGAATTCACCCCTCCACTTT

D gene: .
clone size: .
J gene: TRBJ1-2
V gene: TRBV19
CDR3 protein: CASSIEIHRPGYGYTF
CDR3 DNA: TGTGCCAGTAGTATAGAAATTCACCGCCCCGGGTATGGCTACACCTTC

D gene: .
clone size: few
J gene: TRBJ1-1
V gene: TRBV7-3
CDR3 protein: CASSLTLEQEAFF
CDR3 DNA: TGTGCCAGCAGCCTCACCCTAGAGCAGGAAGCTTTCTTT

D gene: .
clone size: .
J gene: TRBJ2-6
V gene: TRBV7-9
CDR3 protein: CASSAQATGANVLTF
CDR3 DNA: TGTGCCAGCAGCGCACAGGCGACTGGGGCCAACGTCCTGACTTTC

D gene: .
clone size: few
J gene: TRBJ1-1
V gene: TRBV11-1
CDR3 protein: CASSLLSYTEAFF
CDR3 DNA: TGTGCCAGCAGCTTACTGAGCTACACTGAAGCTTTCTTT

D gene: .
clone size: .
J gene: TRBJ2-5
V gene: TRBV9
CDR3 protein: CASSPRGGLRQETQYF
CDR3 DNA: TGTGCCAGCAGCCCCCGCGGTGGACTTCGACAAGAGACCCAGTACTTC

D gene: .
clone size: .
J gene: TRBJ2-3
V gene: TRBV27
CDR3 protein: CASSKKASTDTQYF
CDR3 DNA: TGTGCCAGCAGTAAAAAAGCTAGCACAGATACGCAGTATTTT

D gene: TRBD2
clone size: .
J gene: TRBJ2-3
V gene: TRBV5-6
CDR3 protein: CASSLEGTSGGANTQYF
CDR3 DNA: TGTGCCAGCAGCTTGGAGGGGACTAGCGGGGGGGCCAATACGCAGTATTTT

D gene: .
clone size: few
J gene: TRBJ2-5
V gene: TRBV11-2
CDR3 protein: CASSLDVQVETQYF
CDR3 DNA: TGTGCCAGCAGCTTAGATGTCCAGGTAGAGACCCAGTACTTC

D gene: .
clone size: .
J gene: TRBJ2-5
V gene: TRBV4-3
CDR3 protein: CASSPSMGQETQYF
CDR3 DNA: TGCGCCAGCAGCCCTAGTATGGGTCAAGAGACCCAGTACTTC

D gene: TRBD2
clone size: .
J gene: TRBJ2-7
V gene: TRBV18
CDR3 protein: CASSPARLAGVDEQYF
CDR3 DNA: TGTGCCAGCTCACCTGCGCGACTAGCGGGAGTGGACGAGCAGTACTTC

D gene: .
clone size: .
J gene: TRBJ2-5
V gene: TRBV14
CDR3 protein: CASSPGWEMQTQYF
CDR3 DNA: TGTGCCAGCAGCCCCGGGTGGGAGATGCAGACCCAGTACTTC

D gene: .
clone size: .
J gene: TRBJ2-4
V gene: TRBV5-1
CDR3 protein: CASSLTHPEDIQYF
CDR3 DNA: TGCGCCAGCAGCTTAACGCACCCTGAGGACATTCAGTACTTC

D gene: TRBD1
clone size: many
J gene: TRBJ1-5
V gene: TRBV23-1
CDR3 protein: CASSRDSSNQPQHF
CDR3 DNA: TGCGCCAGCAGTCGGGACAGCAGCAATCAGCCCCAGCATTTT

D gene: TRBD2
clone size: .
J gene: TRBJ2-1
V gene: TRBV28
CDR3 protein: CASSLPGTSGLNNEQFF
CDR3 DNA: TGTGCCAGCAGTTTACCGGGGACTAGCGGACTAAACAATGAGCAGTTCTTC

D gene: .
clone size: many
J gene: TRBJ2-7
V gene: TRBV7-2
CDR3 protein: CASSFAGTYEQYF
CDR3 DNA: TGTGCCAGCAGCTTTGCAGGGACCTACGAGCAGTACTTC

D gene: .
clone size: few
J gene: TRBJ2-2
V gene: TRBV5-8
CDR3 protein: CASSLGTSSNTGELFF
CDR3 DNA: TGTGCCAGCAGCTTGGGGACATCCAGCAACACCGGGGAGCTGTTTTTT

D gene: .
clone size: .
J gene: TRBJ1-2
V gene: TRBV9
CDR3 protein: CASSVDPGVSYGYTF
CDR3 DNA: TGTGCCAGCAGCGTAGATCCGGGAGTGAGCTATGGCTACACCTTC

D gene: .
clone size: few
J gene: TRBJ2-3
V gene: TRBV9
CDR3 protein: CASSVAPGGADTQYF
CDR3 DNA: TGTGCCAGCAGCGTAGCCCCGGGGGGCGCAGATACGCAGTATTTT

D gene: .
clone size: few
J gene: TRBJ1-4
V gene: TRBV9
CDR3 protein: CASSLGQSNEKLFF
CDR3 DNA: TGTGCCAGCAGCCTCGGACAGTCCAATGAAAAACTGTTTTTT

D gene: .
clone size: few
J gene: TRBJ2-3
V gene: TRBV7-2
CDR3 protein: CASSSHRVTSTDTQYF
CDR3 DNA: TGTGCCAGCAGCTCCCACAGGGTCACTAGCACAGATACGCAGTATTTT

D gene: TRBD1
clone size: few
J gene: TRBJ1-2
V gene: TRBV27
CDR3 protein: CASSSTGNYGYTF
CDR3 DNA: TGTGCCAGCAGTTCGACAGGGAACTATGGCTACACCTTC

D gene: TRBD1
clone size: few
J gene: TRBJ1-1
V gene: TRBV30
CDR3 protein: CAWSRQGDTEAFF
CDR3 DNA: TGTGCCTGGAGTCGACAGGGCGACACTGAAGCTTTCTTT

D gene: .
clone size: .
J gene: TRBJ2-5
V gene: TRBV4-1
CDR3 protein: CASSPGLKETQYF
CDR3 DNA: TGCGCCAGCAGCCCGGGACTGAAAGAGACCCAGTACTTC

D gene: TRBD2
clone size: .
J gene: TRBJ2-1
V gene: TRBV7-2
CDR3 protein: CASSANLAGGLGSYNEQFF
CDR3 DNA: TGTGCCAGCAGTGCGAATCTAGCGGGAGGACTGGGGTCCTACAATGAGCAGTTCTTC

D gene: TRBD1
clone size: .
J gene: TRBJ2-1
V gene: TRBV18
CDR3 protein: CASSPGYGTGLNEQFF
CDR3 DNA: TGTGCCAGCTCACCTGGTTACGGGACAGGGCTCAATGAGCAGTTCTTC

D gene: .
clone size: many
J gene: TRBJ2-1
V gene: TRBV9
CDR3 protein: CASSVGPVNEQFF
CDR3 DNA: TGTGCCAGCAGCGTAGGTCCGGTCAATGAGCAGTTCTTC

D gene: .
clone size: many
J gene: TRBJ1-2
V gene: TRBV2
CDR3 protein: CASSRGLYGYTF
CDR3 DNA: TGTGCCAGCAGTAGGGGCCTCTATGGCTACACCTTC

D gene: .
clone size: .
J gene: TRBJ1-5
V gene: TRBV29-1
CDR3 protein: CSVAEQEGQPQHF
CDR3 DNA: TGCAGCGTCGCCGAACAGGAGGGACAGCCCCAGCATTTT

D gene: .
clone size: few
J gene: TRBJ2-7
V gene: TRBV10-3
CDR3 protein: CAISDSRQGNSYEQYF
CDR3 DNA: TGTGCCATCAGTGATTCCCGGCAGGGTAACTCCTACGAGCAGTACTTC

D gene: .
clone size: few
J gene: TRBJ1-1
V gene: TRBV7-3
CDR3 protein: CASSFAGQNTEAFF
CDR3 DNA: TGTGCCAGCAGCTTTGCTGGCCAGAACACTGAAGCTTTCTTT

D gene: TRBD1
clone size: few
J gene: TRBJ1-5
V gene: TRBV7-2
CDR3 protein: CASSQGTGKNQPQHF
CDR3 DNA: TGTGCCAGCAGCCAAGGGACAGGGAAGAATCAGCCCCAGCATTTT